This T cell receptor beta chain came from a study of T cell repertoires in cytomegalovirus infection (dated by TCRdb to between 2018 and 2021). Turning to the overall study: Peptide stimulations targeted recently identified HLA-C-restricted CMV epitopes, whose presentation resists viral immunomodulation, together with well-studied HLA-B-restricted epitopes. Donor HLA type was relevant to the analysis, because carriage of CMV infection together with the matching HLA type was indicated by public TCR beta signatures. The research as a whole found: Carriers of CMV infection plus the relevant HLA type were discriminated by the cumulative frequency of public TCR beta family members in the study cohort and in an independent roughly 340-donor cohort. In the ex vivo response, HLA-C-restricted CMV-specific TCR beta clonotypes were dominant, and in two of eight donors the single most frequent clonotype came from this HLA-C-restricted group.

The sequencer listed for this sample is Illumina HiSeq 1500. The raw public reads went through TCRdb reprocessing: fastp at Q25, MiXCR clone calling, in-frame beta chains kept. Each record represents a unique CDR3 protein, reported with the most common genes and DNA among its rows. The sample has 700,000 to 950,000 distinct CDR3 sequences on record, 30% to 35% of them singletons. The ten largest clones take up around 12% of the sample. The CDR3, from cysteine to phenylalanine, totals 16 residues. The only DNA kept is the CDR3, 48 bases in frame from the first base. V is shortened by 2 bases, J by 5 bases, and the region joining them spans 18 bases. The germline V gene gives CDR1 as SGHTA and CDR2 as FQGNSA. This clonotype occurred many times. The antigen it recognizes is unknown. No clone much larger than this one lies a single base away; base qualities are absent. Reading the label with the study, this specimen's treatment or condition is: in vitro stimulation with specific CMV peptide epitopes to enrich CMV-specific T cells.

The sequence was collected from a human donor in good health (CMV status not recorded). Some clones in this sample may be carry-over from other donors' samples. The input for sequencing was cultured CD8+ T cells from PBMCs, taken from culture after CMV antigen stimulation. The rearranged segments are TRBV7-2 and TRBJ1-1; a tentative D match to TRBD1 spans 5 bases. The CDR3 protein: CASSLRGTGVGTEAFF. The bases are TGTGCCAGCAGCTTAAGGGGTACCGGGGTAGGAACTGAAGCTTTCTTT.